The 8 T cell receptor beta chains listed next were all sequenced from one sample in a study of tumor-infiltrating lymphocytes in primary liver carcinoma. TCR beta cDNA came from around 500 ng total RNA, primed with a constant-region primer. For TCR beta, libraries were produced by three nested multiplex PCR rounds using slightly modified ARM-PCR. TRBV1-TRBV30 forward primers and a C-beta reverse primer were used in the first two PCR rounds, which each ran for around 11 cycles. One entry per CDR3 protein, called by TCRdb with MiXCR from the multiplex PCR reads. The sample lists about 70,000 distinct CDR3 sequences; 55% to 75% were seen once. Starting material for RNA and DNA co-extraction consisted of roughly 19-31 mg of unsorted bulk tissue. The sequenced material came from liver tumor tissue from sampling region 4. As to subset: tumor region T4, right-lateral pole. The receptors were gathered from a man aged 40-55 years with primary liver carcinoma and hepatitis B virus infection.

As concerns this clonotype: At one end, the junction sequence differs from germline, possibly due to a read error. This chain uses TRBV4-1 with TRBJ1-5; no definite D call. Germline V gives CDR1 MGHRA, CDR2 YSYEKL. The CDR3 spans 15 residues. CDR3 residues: CASSLTCSGNHPQHF. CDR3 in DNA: TGCGCCAGCAGCCTCACTTGTTCGGGCAATCATCCCCAGCATTTT.

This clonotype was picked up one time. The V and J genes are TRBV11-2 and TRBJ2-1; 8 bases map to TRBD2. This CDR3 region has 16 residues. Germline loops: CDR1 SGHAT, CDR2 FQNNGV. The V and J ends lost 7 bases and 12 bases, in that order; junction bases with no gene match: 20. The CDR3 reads CASNLDVGLAMGGQFF. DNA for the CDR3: TGTGCCAGCAACTTGGATGTCGGACTAGCCATGGGTGGGCAGTTCTTC.

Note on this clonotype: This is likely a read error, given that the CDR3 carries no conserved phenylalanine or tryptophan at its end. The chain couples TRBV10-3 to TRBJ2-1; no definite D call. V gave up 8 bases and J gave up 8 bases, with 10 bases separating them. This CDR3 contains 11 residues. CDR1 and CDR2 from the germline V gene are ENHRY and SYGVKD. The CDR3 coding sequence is TGTGCCATCCAAGGTACCGATGAGCAGTTCTCT. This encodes CAIQGTDEQFS.

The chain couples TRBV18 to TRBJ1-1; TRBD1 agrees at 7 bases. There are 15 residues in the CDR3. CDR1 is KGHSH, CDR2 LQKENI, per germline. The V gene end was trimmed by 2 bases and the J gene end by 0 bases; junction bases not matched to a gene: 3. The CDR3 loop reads CASSPRQGVNTEAFF. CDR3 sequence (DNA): TGTGCCAGCTCACCAAGACAGGGCGTGAACACTGAAGCTTTCTTT. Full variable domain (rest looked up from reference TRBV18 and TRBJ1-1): NAGVMQNPRHLVRRRGQEARLRCSPMKGHSHVYWYRQLPEEGLKFMVYLQKENIIDESGMPKERFSAEFPKEGPSILRIQQVVRGDSAAYFCASSPRQGVNTEAFFGQGTRLTVV.

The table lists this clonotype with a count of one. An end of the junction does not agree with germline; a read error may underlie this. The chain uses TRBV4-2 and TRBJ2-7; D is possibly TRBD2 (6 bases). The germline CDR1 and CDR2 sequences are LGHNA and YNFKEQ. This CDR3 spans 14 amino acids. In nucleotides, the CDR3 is TGTGCCAGCAGTCAAGAGCGGGTCTTCTACGAGCAGTACTTC. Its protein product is CASSQERVFYEQYF.

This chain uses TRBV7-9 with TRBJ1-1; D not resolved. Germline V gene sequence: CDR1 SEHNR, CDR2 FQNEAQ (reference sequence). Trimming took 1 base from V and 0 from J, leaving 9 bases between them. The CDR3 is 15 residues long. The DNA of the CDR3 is TGTGCCAGCAGCTTAGTTACGGAAATGAACACTGAAGCTTTCTTT. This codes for CASSLVTEMNTEAFF.

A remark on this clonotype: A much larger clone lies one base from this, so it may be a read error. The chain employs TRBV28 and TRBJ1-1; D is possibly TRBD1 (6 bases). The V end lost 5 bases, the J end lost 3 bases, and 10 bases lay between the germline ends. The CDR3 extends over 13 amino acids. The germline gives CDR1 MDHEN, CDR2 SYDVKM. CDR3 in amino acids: CASSRTDDTEAFF. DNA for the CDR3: TGTGCCAGCAGTAGGACAGATGACACTGAAGCTTTCTTT.

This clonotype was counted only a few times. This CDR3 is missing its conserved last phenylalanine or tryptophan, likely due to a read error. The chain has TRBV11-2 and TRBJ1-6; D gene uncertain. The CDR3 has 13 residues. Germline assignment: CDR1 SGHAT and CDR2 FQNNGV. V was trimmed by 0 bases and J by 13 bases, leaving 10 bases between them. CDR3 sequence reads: CASSLEPGSPLHL. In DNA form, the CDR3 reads TGTGCCAGCAGCTTAGAGCCGGGTTCGCCCCTCCACCTT.